These 26 T cell receptor beta chains originate from one sample sequenced in a study of OX40 agonist ivuxolimab in advanced cancers. The method was immunoSEQ multiplex PCR; TCRdb's version includes in-frame clones alone and lacks a portion of them. The sample shows roughly 140,000 clones, under 95% of them seen only once. The sample here was CD4+ or CD8+ T cells sorted from blood, taken in a trial of the OX40 agonist ivuxolimab. The receptors originated from an adult with an advanced solid tumor such as melanoma, head and neck, liver or kidney cancer.

This chain links TRBV9 with TRBJ2-3; D remains unclear. V dropped 1 base and J dropped 4 bases, with 10 bases sitting between them. There are 14 residues in the CDR3. The germline gives CDR1 SGDLS, CDR2 YYNGEE. In DNA, the CDR3 is TGTGCCAGCAGCGTAAGGGTTAGGTCAGATACGCAGTATTTT. It encodes CASSVRVRSDTQYF.

V gene TRBV9 combines with J gene TRBJ2-7, with D possibly TRBD2 on 6 matching bases. V was shortened by 2 bases and J by 6 bases, with 15 bases between the two germline ends. This CDR3 has 14 residues. Per the germline V gene, CDR1 is SGDLS and CDR2 is YYNGEE. The CDR3 nucleotides read TGTGCCAGCAGCGTTAAGGGTGGGGACTCCGAGCAGTACTTC. It translates to CASSVKGGDSEQYF.

The chain joins TRBV6-5 to TRBJ1-5; 9 bases agree with TRBD1. The CDR3 is 14 amino acids. V was pared by 4 bases and J by 7 bases, with 5 bases of the junction left unmatched. Germline V gene data show CDR1 as MNHEY and CDR2 as SVGAGI. CDR3 coding DNA: TGTGCCAGCAGTTCCACAGGGGGCAGACAGCCCCAGCATTTT. It translates to CASSSTGGRQPQHF.

The rearrangement uses TRBV28 and TRBJ1-5; TRBD1 matches at 9 bases. The germline gives CDR1 MDHEN, CDR2 SYDVKM. The CDR3 spans 19 residues. V gave up 3 bases and J gave up 1 base; unmatched junction bases: 13. The CDR3 nucleotides are TGTGCCAGCAGTTTCCTCGGACAGGGGACGTGGGGCAGCAATCAGCCCCAGCATTTT. Residues: CASSFLGQGTWGSNQPQHF.

This chain joins TRBV4-3 and TRBJ1-2, with D possibly matching TRBD1 (6 bases). Trimming took off 0 bases at V and 6 bases at J, with 14 bases between the two ends. Germline V gives CDR1 LGHNA, CDR2 YSLEER. The CDR3 length is 15 residues. CDR3 in DNA: TGCGCCAGCAGCCAAGATCCAGGGGCATATGATGGCTACACCTTC. Protein: CASSQDPGAYDGYTF.

The table lists this clone with a count of one. The J gene is TRBJ1-5, the V gene TRBV21-1. TRBV21-1 is labeled a pseudogene. The CDR3 totals 15 residues. CDR3 coding DNA: TGTGCCAGCAGCAATGAAGGGGGGAGCAATCAGCCCCAGCATTTT. Its protein product is CASSNEGGSNQPQHF.

The gene calls are TRBV19 and TRBJ1-2; 12 nucleotides match TRBD1. Germline CDR1 and CDR2: LNHDA and SQIVND (reference sequence). The CDR3 is 15 residues long. V lost 4 bases, J lost 7 bases, and 7 bases stayed unmatched. CDR3 nucleotide sequence: TGTGCCAGTAGTACCTGGGACAGGGGGCGATCTGGCTACACCTTC. This sequence encodes CASSTWDRGRSGYTF.

The rearrangement joins TRBV5-1 to TRBJ2-7; TRBD2 aligns across 11 bases. The CDR3 runs to 15 residues. Trimming at V came to 6 bases and at J to 1 base, leaving 6 bases not matched to a gene. Germline V gives CDR1 SGHRS, CDR2 YFSETQ. CDR3 region: CASNRGLAASYEQYF. The DNA for the CDR3 is TGCGCCAGCAACAGGGGACTAGCGGCTTCCTACGAGCAGTACTTC.

J is TRBJ1-2 and V is TRBV28; 9 bases agree with TRBD1. Per germline, CDR1 MDHEN and CDR2 SYDVKM. V lost 7 bases to trimming and J lost 6 bases; unmatched junction nucleotides: 9. The CDR3 extends over 14 amino acids. The CDR3 loop is CASIPTGGLDGYTF. The CDR3 DNA reads as TGTGCCAGCATTCCCACAGGGGGCTTAGATGGCTACACCTTC.

CDR3: CASSLEGGDGEAFF. CDR3 nucleotides: TGTGCCAGCAGCTTGGAAGGGGGTGATGGTGAAGCTTTCTTT. The chain carries TRBV5-4 and TRBJ1-1; D perhaps matches TRBD1 (6 bases). The CDR3 spans 14 residues. V lost 0 bases and J lost 7, with 13 bases in between. Germline loops: CDR1 SGHNT, CDR2 YYREEE (reference sequence). Drawing the rest from reference TRBV5-4 and TRBJ1-1, the complete variable domain is ETGVTQSPTHLIKTRGQQVTLRCSSQSGHNTVSWYQQALGQGPQFIFQYYREEENGRGNFPPRFSGLQFPNYSSELNVNALELDDSALYLCASSLEGGDGEAFFGQGTRLTVV.

The chain uses TRBV19 and TRBJ1-1, with TRBD1 as a possible D gene (5 bases). Germline-derived CDR1 and CDR2 are LNHDA and SQIVND (reference sequence). V lost 4 bases, J lost 6 bases, and 9 bases lay in between. This CDR3 has 12 residues. This CDR3 reads CASSRGFAEAFF. The DNA for the CDR3 is TGTGCCAGTAGTAGGGGGTTCGCTGAAGCTTTCTTT.

In this sample, this clone turned up once. This chain links TRBV18 with TRBJ1-6; D is unclear. CDR1 is KGHSH, CDR2 LQKENI, per germline. The CDR3 is 14 amino acids. V was clipped by 3 bases and J by 5 bases, with 8 bases between them. The CDR3 bases are TGTGCCAGCTCACCGACACTTGATAATTCACCCCTCCACTTT. This gives the protein CASSPTLDNSPLHF.

This clone was found once. The V and J genes are TRBV7-8 and TRBJ2-2; 15 nucleotides line up with TRBD2. The length of the CDR3 is 19 residues. The V gene end was trimmed by 5 bases and the J gene end by 5 bases; junction bases not matched to a gene: 12. Germline V gives CDR1 SGHVS, CDR2 FQNEAQ. This chain's CDR3 is CASSPRTSGGASATGELFF. The DNA for the CDR3 is TGTGCCAGCAGCCCGAGGACTAGCGGGGGGGCCTCGGCAACCGGGGAGCTGTTTTTT.

The chain links TRBV7-2 to TRBJ2-1; the D gene is possibly TRBD2 (5 bases). The germline V gene encodes CDR1 SGHTA and CDR2 FQGNSA. This CDR3 spans 14 amino acids. Trimming pared 1 base from V and 7 bases from J, leaving 11 bases between. The DNA of the CDR3 is TGTGCCAGCAGCTTAGGAGGGATGTGGAATGAGCAGTTCTTC. Its translation is CASSLGGMWNEQFF.

The chain couples TRBV29-1 to TRBJ1-1; D gene uncertain. V dropped 4 bases and J dropped 4 bases, with 13 bases sitting between them. Germline CDR1 is SQVTM and CDR2 is ANQGSEA. The CDR3 loop spans 13 amino acids. The CDR3 is CSVGESAPTEAFF. The CDR3, as DNA: TGCAGCGTTGGGGAATCGGCACCCACTGAAGCTTTCTTT.

The rearrangement links TRBV9 to TRBJ2-2; tentatively, D is TRBD2 (6 bases). Looked up from germline, CDR1 is SGDLS and CDR2 is YYNGEE. Trimming stripped 6 bases from V and 0 bases from J, with 15 bases between. This CDR3 spans 16 amino acids. In nucleotides, the CDR3 is TGTGCCAGCAAATCAACCAGCGGGCCGAACACCGGGGAGCTGTTTTTT. The encoded protein is CASKSTSGPNTGELFF.

CDR3 loop: CASSRIAYEQYF. In DNA, the CDR3 is TGTGCCAGCAGCCGTATAGCGTACGAGCAGTACTTC. The chain is built from TRBV6-1 and TRBJ2-7; D might be TRBD2 (5 bases). The germline V gene has CDR1 MNHNS and CDR2 SASEGT. Deletions cut 6 bases from V and 4 bases from J, with 10 bases between. The CDR3 length is 12 residues.

The CDR3, as DNA: TGTGCCAGCATCCCCAGGGGGATTTACGAAGCTTTCTTT. This translates into CASIPRGIYEAFF. V gene TRBV6-1 combines with J gene TRBJ1-1; 7 bases are shared with TRBD1. CDR3 length: 13 residues. V lost 7 bases and J lost 8; bases outside the gene matches: 10. Looked up from germline, CDR1 is MNHNS and CDR2 is SASEGT.

This clone occurred once. The rearrangement uses TRBV11-3 and TRBJ2-3, with D perhaps matching TRBD2 (5 bases). The CDR3 is made up of 14 amino acids. V lost 1 base, J lost 6 bases, and 11 bases lay in between. Germline V CDR1 and CDR2: SGHNT, YENEEA. The CDR3 coding sequence is TGTGCCAGCAGCTTAGGCCGTGGCGGGGATACGCAGTATTTT. It yields the protein CASSLGRGGDTQYF.

The chain links TRBV7-9 to TRBJ2-4, with D perhaps TRBD2 (7 bases). CDR1 is SEHNR, CDR2 FQNEAQ, per germline (reference sequence). Trimming left V 5 bases short and J 0 bases short, with 14 bases between. The CDR3 loop spans 16 amino acids. The CDR3 loop is CASSPGGPIAKNIQYF. The CDR3 DNA follows: TGTGCCAGCAGCCCGGGGGGCCCAATAGCCAAAAACATTCAGTACTTC.

The V gene is TRBV7-6, the J gene TRBJ1-1; 7 bases are a match to TRBD1. Germline CDR1 is SGHVS and CDR2 is FNYEAQ. J lost 4 bases, V lost 5 bases, and 7 bases had no gene match. CDR3 length: 14 residues. CDR3 sequence: CASSGQAPLTEAFF. In nucleotides, the CDR3 is TGTGCCAGCAGCGGACAGGCCCCCCTCACTGAAGCTTTCTTT.

This chain uses TRBV7-9 with TRBJ1-5; 9 nucleotides agree with TRBD1. Trimming at V came to 4 bases and at J to 7 bases, leaving 11 bases not matched to a gene. The CDR3 runs to 16 residues. CDR1 is SEHNR and CDR2 is FQNEAQ in the germline V gene (reference sequence). This chain's CDR3 is CASSSGQGIRGQPQHF. The CDR3 DNA follows: TGTGCCAGCAGCTCGGGACAGGGAATCCGAGGACAGCCCCAGCATTTT.

V usage is TRBV18 and J usage is TRBJ1-3; 12 bases map to TRBD1. Germline V gene lookup returns CDR1 KGHSH and CDR2 LQKENI. The trim removed 3 bases at V and 0 bases at J, leaving 0 bases unmatched. This CDR3 has 16 amino acids. CDR3 in amino acids: CASSPGQGASGNTIYF. In DNA, the CDR3 is TGTGCCAGCTCACCGGGACAGGGGGCCTCTGGAAACACCATATATTTT.

The V call is TRBV2, the J call TRBJ1-4; TRBD1 matches 8 bases. Looked up from germline, CDR1 is SNHLY and CDR2 is FYNNEI. CDR3 length: 15 residues. The V gene end was trimmed by 6 bases and the J gene end by 7 bases; junction bases not matched to a gene: 10. CDR3 loop: CASRPQGAWGEKLFF. The CDR3 DNA reads as TGTGCCAGCAGGCCCCAGGGGGCATGGGGTGAAAAACTGTTTTTT.

The chain has TRBV11-3 and TRBJ1-6, with D perhaps matching TRBD1 (5 bases). The CDR3 consists of 14 residues. Germline CDR1 and CDR2: SGHNT and YENEEA. V lost 5 bases to trimming and J lost 7 bases, with 12 bases between them. In DNA, the CDR3 is TGTGCCAGCAGCGCGCAGGGTCGGAATTCACCCCTCCACTTT. Its protein is CASSAQGRNSPLHF.

For the CDR3, the DNA is TGTGCCAGCAGCTTGGGGTATTCACCCCTCCACTTT. Its protein is CASSLGYSPLHF. The gene calls are TRBV5-4 and TRBJ1-6; no reliable D call. The CDR3 loop spans 12 amino acids. V shed 0 bases and J shed 8 bases, with 3 bases lying between them. Germline CDR1 and CDR2: SGHNT and YYREEE (reference sequence).